The 32 T cell receptor beta chains given below trace back to one sample, sequenced in a study of identifying expanded T cells in peripheral blood (dated by TCRdb to between 2018 and 2021). Library preparation was by the immunoSEQ multiplex PCR assay. TCRdb stores this immuneACCESS table with in-frame sequences only. Part of the clones is absent; in the studies checked, under half of the shortfall reflects unresolved V genes, and no reason is known for the rest. A total of 95,000 to 150,000 clones appear in this sample, 84% of them only once. 3.3% of the sample goes to the ten largest clones. Sequenced input: blood. The receptors here all came from a person between 18 and 75 years old in good health.

The chain carries TRBV5-5 and TRBJ1-1, with 8 bases aligning to TRBD1. This CDR3 spans 15 amino acids. Germline trimming cut 4 bases from V and 5 bases from J; bases unmatched to any gene: 10. CDR1 and CDR2 (germline): SGHKS, YYEKEE (reference sequence). In DNA, the CDR3 is TGTGCCAGCAGCCCCCAAGGACAGGGAATTACTGAAGCTTTCTTT. As protein: CASSPQGQGITEAFF. Variable domain in full (rest from reference TRBV5-5 and TRBJ1-1): DAGVTQSPTHLIKTRGQQVTLRCSPISGHKSVSWYQQVLGQGPQFIFQYYEKEERGRGNFPDRFSARQFPNYSSELNVNALLLGDSALYLCASSPQGQGITEAFFGQGTRLTVV.

V is TRBV2 and J is TRBJ2-2; D might be TRBD2 (6 bases). The CDR3 length is 16 residues. CDR1 is SNHLY, CDR2 FYNNEI, per germline. V was shortened by 6 bases and J by 2 bases, with 16 bases between the two germline ends. The CDR3 sequence: CASRRGGVSNTGELFF. The DNA for the CDR3 is TGTGCCAGCAGGAGGGGAGGAGTTAGTAACACCGGGGAGCTGTTTTTT. The full variable domain, with the rest looked up from reference TRBV2 and TRBJ2-2, is EPEVTQTPSHQVTQMGQEVILRCVPISNHLYFYWYRQILGQKVEFLVSFYNNEISEKSEIFDDQFSVERPDGSNFTLKIRSTKLEDSAMYFCASRRGGVSNTGELFFGEGSRLTVL.

This chain links TRBV5-4 with TRBJ2-2, with D possibly TRBD2 on 6 matching bases. Per the germline V gene, CDR1 is SGHNT and CDR2 is YYREEE (reference sequence). This CDR3 has 16 residues. V was shortened by 6 bases and J by 2 bases, with 17 bases between the two germline ends. The CDR3 loop reads CASTRTGTLNTGELFF. The DNA of the CDR3 is TGTGCCAGCACCCGAACCGGGACTTTAAACACCGGGGAGCTGTTTTTT. Filled out from reference TRBV5-4 and TRBJ2-2, the complete variable domain reads ETGVTQSPTHLIKTRGQQVTLRCSSQSGHNTVSWYQQALGQGPQFIFQYYREEENGRGNFPPRFSGLQFPNYSSELNVNALELDDSALYLCASTRTGTLNTGELFFGEGSRLTVL.

This rearrangement joins TRBV7-8 to TRBJ2-3; D unresolved. Germline V lookup: CDR1 SGHVS, CDR2 FQNEAQ. V was cut by 1 base and J by 6 bases, with 5 bases left in between. The CDR3 contains 12 residues. CDR3 protein: CASSLVADTQYF. In nucleotides, the CDR3 is TGTGCCAGCAGCTTAGTTGCGGATACGCAGTATTTT. Filled out from reference TRBV7-8 and TRBJ2-3, the complete variable domain reads GAGVSQSPRYKVAKRGQDVALRCDPISGHVSLFWYQQALGQGPEFLTYFQNEAQLDKSGLPSDRFFAERPEGSVSTLKIQRTQQEDSAVYLCASSLVADTQYFGPGTRLTVL.

This sequence joins TRBV19 and TRBJ2-1, with TRBD2 matching 8 bases. The germline V gene has CDR1 LNHDA and CDR2 SQIVND (reference sequence). This CDR3 spans 16 amino acids. V dropped 5 bases and J dropped 7; count of bases not matched to a gene: 13. The CDR3 bases are TGTGCCAGTAGTCCTGGCGGGGGGTTTTCGTGGAATGAGCAGTTCTTC. Translating it yields CASSPGGGFSWNEQFF.

V gene TRBV28 combines with J gene TRBJ2-5, with TRBD2 matching 10 bases. CDR1 and CDR2 (germline): MDHEN, SYDVKM. Unmatched junction bases numbered 14, after V lost 3 bases and J lost 1 base. The CDR3 length is 19 residues. CDR3 sequence reads: CASSFNFYASGGRQETQYF. In DNA, the CDR3 is TGTGCCAGCAGTTTCAATTTCTACGCTAGCGGGGGTCGCCAAGAGACCCAGTACTTC.

There are a few counts of this clone. The chain links TRBV4-3 to TRBJ1-6; D is ambiguous. Germline assignment: CDR1 LGHNA and CDR2 YSLEER. Trimming stripped 0 bases from V and 10 bases from J, with 7 bases between. This CDR3 spans 13 amino acids. CDR3: CASSQDLNSPLHF. Here the CDR3 DNA reads TGCGCCAGCAGCCAAGACCTCAACTCACCCCTCCACTTT.

This chain uses TRBV11-2 with TRBJ1-1; 10 nucleotides line up with TRBD1. The CDR3 extends over 14 amino acids. Trimming at V came to 3 bases and at J to 3 bases, leaving 1 base not matched to a gene. Germline values: CDR1 SGHAT, CDR2 FQNNGV. The CDR3 DNA reads as TGTGCCAGCAGCTTTGGACAGGGGGACACTGAAGCTTTCTTT. Amino acids: CASSFGQGDTEAFF.

The V and J genes are TRBV28 and TRBJ1-6; D uncertain. The V end was cut by 2 bases, the J end by 7 bases, with 15 bases between. Germline V CDR1 and CDR2: MDHEN, SYDVKM. The CDR3 totals 16 residues. CDR3 protein: CASSLDLAGENSPLHF. In DNA form, the CDR3 reads TGTGCCAGCAGTTTAGATCTGGCAGGCGAAAATTCACCCCTCCACTTT.

V usage is TRBV5-8 and J usage is TRBJ1-1; D remains unclear. CDR1 is SGHTS and CDR2 is YDEGEE in the germline V gene. V shed 3 bases and J shed 11 bases, with 17 bases lying between them. The CDR3 is 13 residues long. CDR3 loop: CASSSGPSASAFF. DNA for the CDR3: TGTGCCAGCAGCTCCGGGCCGTCGGCGAGCGCTTTCTTT.

The V call is TRBV5-1, the J call TRBJ2-7, with TRBD2 matching over 10 bases. Germline V gene sequence: CDR1 SGHRS, CDR2 YFSETQ. The CDR3 extends over 15 amino acids. V lost 4 bases to trimming and J lost 4 bases; unmatched junction nucleotides: 8. CDR3 protein: CASSPLAGGPYEQYF. The CDR3 bases are TGCGCCAGCAGCCCCTTAGCGGGGGGACCTTACGAGCAGTACTTC.

Details on this clone: It is likely a read error, because the conserved phenylalanine at the end of the CDR3 is missing. The limits of the CDR3 on the DNA are not certain, so only TCRdb's listed CDR3 is given. The J gene is TRBJ2-7, the V gene TRBV29-1; the D segment call TRBD2 is taken from the table without a DNA check. Ends included, the CDR3 has 11 residues. From germline, CDR1 is SQVTM and CDR2 ANQGSEA. The CDR3 sequence is CSVAEGGTLTY.

The chain has TRBV5-1 and TRBJ1-3; D is undetermined. Per germline, CDR1 SGHRS and CDR2 YFSETQ. V was trimmed by 7 bases and J by 4 bases, leaving 18 bases between them. CDR3 length: 15 amino acids. This CDR3 reads CASQGLDASGNTIYF. The CDR3 DNA is TGCGCCAGCCAAGGTCTTGATGCCTCCGGAAACACCATATATTTT.

This clone appeared once. The chain joins TRBV5-1 to TRBJ2-1; D is unclear. This CDR3 comprises 12 residues. The ends were cut back, 1 base at V and 10 bases at J, with 9 bases in the middle. The germline gives CDR1 SGHRS, CDR2 YFSETQ. CDR3 sequence reads: CASSLPAGEQFF. CDR3 in DNA: TGCGCCAGCAGCTTGCCGGCCGGGGAGCAGTTCTTC.

This chain joins TRBV13 and TRBJ2-1; D call uncertain. The CDR3 length is 13 residues. CDR1 is PRHDT, CDR2 FYEKMQ, per germline (reference sequence). V lost 3 bases, J lost 10 bases, and 13 bases lay in between. In DNA form, the CDR3 reads TGTGCCAGCAGCTTGGCCGTACCGCTGGAGCAGTTCTTC. It yields the protein CASSLAVPLEQFF.

The chain couples TRBV7-6 to TRBJ2-7, with 7 bases identical to TRBD1. V shed 5 bases and J 3 bases; nucleotides not matched to a gene: 19. Germline loops: CDR1 SGHVS, CDR2 FNYEAQ. The CDR3 is 18 amino acids. CDR3 loop: CASSAQTGPYRRGYEQYF. In nucleotides, the CDR3 is TGTGCCAGCAGCGCACAGACAGGGCCCTACCGACGGGGCTACGAGCAGTACTTC.

CDR3 residues: CASSHGSGGDYEQYF. For the CDR3, the DNA is TGCGCCAGCAGCCACGGTTCAGGGGGGGACTACGAGCAGTACTTC. This chain joins TRBV4-3 and TRBJ2-7; D tentatively fits TRBD1 or TRBD2 (7 bases each). CDR3 length: 15 residues. V was clipped by 3 bases and J by 3 bases, with 15 bases between them. CDR1 is LGHNA and CDR2 is YSLEER in the germline V gene.

This rearrangement joins TRBV5-4 to TRBJ2-7; D not resolved. Germline V CDR1 and CDR2: SGHNT, YYREEE (reference sequence). The CDR3 totals 12 residues. V lost 9 bases and J lost 3, with 13 bases in between. DNA for the CDR3: TGTGCCACTCAAAAAGGAATCTACGAGCAGTACTTC. This gives the protein CATQKGIYEQYF.

This clone has only a few counts. The chain employs TRBV7-2 and TRBJ1-5; D uncertain. The V end lost 5 bases, the J end lost 2 bases, and 10 bases lay between the germline ends. This CDR3 contains 14 residues. CDR1 is SGHTA, CDR2 FQGNSA, per germline. The CDR3, as DNA: TGTGCCAGCAGCCCCGACCCGGGCAATCAGCCCCAGCATTTT. Protein: CASSPDPGNQPQHF. Variable domain in full (rest from reference TRBV7-2 and TRBJ1-5): GAGVSQSPSNKVTEKGKDVELRCDPISGHTALYWYRQSLGQGLEFLIYFQGNSAPDKSGLPSDRFSAERTGGSVSTLTIQRTQQEDSAVYLCASSPDPGNQPQHFGDGTRLSIL.

The rearrangement uses TRBV18 and TRBJ1-1, with D possibly matching TRBD1 (5 bases). The CDR3 runs 20 residues. V shed 5 bases and J shed 3 bases, with 31 bases lying between them. The germline CDR1 and CDR2 sequences are KGHSH and LQKENI. As DNA, the CDR3 is TGTGCCAGCTCATCTTCACCGAACCGGGCAGGGAGTCAAGGGGACACTGAAGCTTTCTTT. Protein product: CASSSSPNRAGSQGDTEAFF.

This sequence joins TRBV21-1 and TRBJ2-5; the table names TRBD1, a call not compared with the DNA. TRBV21-1 has pseudogene status. The CDR3 extends over 17 amino acids. The CDR3 protein is CASSKGTSGGAVETQYF. CDR3 sequence (DNA): TGTGCCAGCAGCAAAGGGACGTCAGGGGGCGCGGTAGAGACCCAGTACTTC.

The V gene is TRBV5-1, the J gene TRBJ1-3; maybe TRBD1 (6 bases). The length of the CDR3 is 14 residues. Looked up from germline, CDR1 is SGHRS and CDR2 is YFSETQ. V was trimmed by 3 bases and J by 2 bases, leaving 9 bases between them. CDR3 in DNA: TGCGCCAGCAGCTCGGGACAACCTGGAAACACCATATATTTT. This encodes CASSSGQPGNTIYF.

This chain connects TRBV9 to TRBJ2-3; D is undetermined. Germline loops: CDR1 SGDLS, CDR2 YYNGEE. The CDR3 contains 15 residues. With 1 base removed from V and 0 bases from J, the gap between germline ends came to 9 bases. The CDR3 protein is CASSVSGASTDTQYF. The DNA of the CDR3 is TGTGCCAGCAGCGTATCCGGAGCTAGCACAGATACGCAGTATTTT.

The chain recombines TRBV5-1 with TRBJ1-2; possible D gene TRBD1, 5 bases. The germline V gene encodes CDR1 SGHRS and CDR2 YFSETQ. This CDR3 has 12 residues. Trimming stripped 5 bases from V and 10 bases from J, with 15 bases between. CDR3 DNA sequence: TGCGCCAGCAGATTTGACGTACAGGACTACACCTTC. It specifies CASRFDVQDYTF.

The chain is built from TRBV5-1 and TRBJ1-1; D is unclear. The CDR3 covers 14 residues. CDR1 is SGHRS and CDR2 is YFSETQ in the germline V gene. Trimming removed 2 bases at V and 1 base at J, with 9 bases between. CDR3 loop: CASSFGPSNTEAFF. CDR3 sequence (DNA): TGCGCCAGCAGCTTCGGACCGTCGAACACTGAAGCTTTCTTT. The full variable domain, its missing parts supplied by reference TRBV5-1 and TRBJ1-1, is KAGVTQTPRYLIKTRGQQVTLSCSPISGHRSVSWYQQTPGQGLQFLFEYFSETQRNKGNFPGRFSGRQFSNSRSEMNVSTLELGDSALYLCASSFGPSNTEAFFGQGTRLTVV.

CDR3 residues: CASSLYTGELFF. The CDR3 DNA reads as TGTGCCAGCAGCCTCTACACCGGGGAGCTGTTTTTT. The rearrangement uses TRBV7-2 and TRBJ2-2, with D uncertain. V lost 5 bases to trimming and J lost 3 bases, with 4 bases between them. The V gene's germline CDR1 is SGHTA and CDR2 FQGNSA. This CDR3 comprises 12 residues.

The chain has TRBV7-2 and TRBJ2-5; D could derive from TRBD1 or TRBD2 (6 bases each). The CDR3 runs to 13 residues. CDR1 SGHTA and CDR2 FQGNSA come from the germline V gene. Trimming left V 2 bases short and J 5 bases short, with 9 bases between. This CDR3 reads CASSLQGRETQYF. CDR3 sequence (DNA): TGTGCCAGCAGCTTACAGGGGAGGGAGACCCAGTACTTC.

The V gene is TRBV7-2, the J gene TRBJ1-6, with no clear D. CDR3 length: 16 amino acids. The germline V gene has CDR1 SGHTA and CDR2 FQGNSA. The V end lost 2 bases, the J end lost 6 bases, and 14 bases lay between the germline ends. CDR3 in DNA: TGTGCCAGCAGCTTAAATGGGCGGGGAAGTAATTCACCCCTCCACTTT. This translates into CASSLNGRGSNSPLHF.

This sequence joins TRBV6-1 and TRBJ2-7, with D maybe TRBD1 (5 bases). The CDR3 has 15 residues. The germline V gene has CDR1 MNHNS and CDR2 SASEGT. V lost 5 bases, J lost 3 bases, and 17 bases lay in between. In nucleotides, the CDR3 is TGTGCCAGCAGTCGAGACAGAAGATGGAACTACGAGCAGTACTTC. Translating it yields CASSRDRRWNYEQYF.

The chain links TRBV18 to TRBJ2-7, with D maybe TRBD1 (5 bases). Trimming removed 10 bases at V and 7 bases at J, with 17 bases between. Per germline, CDR1 KGHSH and CDR2 LQKENI. The CDR3 spans 12 residues. The CDR3 loop reads CATGRTSEEQYF. CDR3 nucleotide sequence: TGTGCCACCGGGCGGACATCCGAAGAGCAGTACTTC.

V gene TRBV6-1 combines with J gene TRBJ1-2; D is perhaps TRBD1 (6 bases). CDR3 length: 13 residues. V lost 10 bases and J lost 5, with 17 bases in between. Germline loops: CDR1 MNHNS, CDR2 SASEGT. The CDR3 region has the DNA TGTGCCATTCCGGGCGCAGGGGATTATGGCTACACCTTC. Translation gives CAIPGAGDYGYTF.

This clone appeared a single time. V usage is TRBV6-1 and J usage is TRBJ2-3; D is perhaps TRBD2 (6 bases). From germline, CDR1 is MNHNS and CDR2 SASEGT. The V and J ends lost 4 bases and 2 bases respectively, with 16 bases between them. There are 16 residues in the CDR3. The CDR3 bases are TGTGCCAGCAGTGGGTATATGGGGGACTCCACAGATACGCAGTATTTT. Its protein is CASSGYMGDSTDTQYF.